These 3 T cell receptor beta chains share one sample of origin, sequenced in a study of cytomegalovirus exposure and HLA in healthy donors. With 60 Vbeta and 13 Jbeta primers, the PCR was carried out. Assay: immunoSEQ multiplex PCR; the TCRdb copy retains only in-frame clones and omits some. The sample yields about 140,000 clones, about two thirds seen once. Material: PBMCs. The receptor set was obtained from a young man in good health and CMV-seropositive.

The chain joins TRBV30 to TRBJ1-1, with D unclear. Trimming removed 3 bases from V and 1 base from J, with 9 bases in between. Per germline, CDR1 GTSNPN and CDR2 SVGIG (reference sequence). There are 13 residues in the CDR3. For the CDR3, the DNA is TGTGCCTGGAGACCGGGTAAGAACACTGAAGCTTTCTTT. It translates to CAWRPGKNTEAFF.

CDR3 protein: CASSSEGQGRYSTDTQYF. The CDR3 DNA reads as TGTGCCAGCAGCAGTGAAGGACAGGGTCGTTATTCCACAGATACGCAGTATTTT. This chain uses TRBV28 with TRBJ2-3; 8 positions agree with TRBD1. Germline-derived CDR1 and CDR2 are MDHEN and SYDVKM. After removal of 6 bases from V and 2 bases from J, the junction contained 16 bases not matched to a gene. The CDR3 contains 18 residues.

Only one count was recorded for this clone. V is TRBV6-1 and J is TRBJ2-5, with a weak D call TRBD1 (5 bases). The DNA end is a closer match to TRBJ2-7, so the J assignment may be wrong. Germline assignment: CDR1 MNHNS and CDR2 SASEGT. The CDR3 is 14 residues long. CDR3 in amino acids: CASSEALQDYEQYF. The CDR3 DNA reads TGTGCCAGCAGTGAAGCGTTACAGGACTACGAGCAGTACTTC.